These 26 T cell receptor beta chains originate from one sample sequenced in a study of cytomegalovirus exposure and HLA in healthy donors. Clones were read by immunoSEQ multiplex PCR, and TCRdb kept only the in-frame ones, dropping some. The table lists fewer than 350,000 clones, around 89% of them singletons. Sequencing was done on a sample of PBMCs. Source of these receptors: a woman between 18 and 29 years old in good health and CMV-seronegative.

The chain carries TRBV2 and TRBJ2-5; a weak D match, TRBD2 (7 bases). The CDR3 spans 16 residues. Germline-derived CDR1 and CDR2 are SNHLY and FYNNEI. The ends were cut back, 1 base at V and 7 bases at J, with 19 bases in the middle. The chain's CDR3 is CASSEGWRGRETTQYF. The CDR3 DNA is TGTGCCAGCAGTGAAGGTTGGAGGGGGAGGGAGACGACCCAGTACTTC.

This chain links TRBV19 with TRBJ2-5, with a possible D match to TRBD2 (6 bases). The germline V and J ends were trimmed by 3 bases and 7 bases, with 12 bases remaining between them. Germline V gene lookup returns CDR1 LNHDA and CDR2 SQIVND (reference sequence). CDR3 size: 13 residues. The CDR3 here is CASSIGGSGTQYF. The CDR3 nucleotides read TGTGCCAGTAGTATTGGGGGGTCCGGGACCCAGTACTTC.

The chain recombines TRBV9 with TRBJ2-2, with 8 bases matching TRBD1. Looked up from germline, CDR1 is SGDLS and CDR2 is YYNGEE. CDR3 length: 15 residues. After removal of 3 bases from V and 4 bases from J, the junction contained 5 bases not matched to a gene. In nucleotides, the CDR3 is TGTGCCAGCAGCGCGGACAGGGTGGGCACCGGGGAGCTGTTTTTT. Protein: CASSADRVGTGELFF.

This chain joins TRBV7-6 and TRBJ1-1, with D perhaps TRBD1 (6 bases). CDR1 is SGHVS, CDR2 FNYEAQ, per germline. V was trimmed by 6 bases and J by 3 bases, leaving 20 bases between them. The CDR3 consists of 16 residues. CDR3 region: CASSPALGGGHTEAFF. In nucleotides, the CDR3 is TGTGCCAGCAGTCCCGCCTTAGGGGGGGGCCACACTGAAGCTTTCTTT. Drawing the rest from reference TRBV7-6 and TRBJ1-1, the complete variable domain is GAGVSQSPRYKVTKRGQDVALRCDPISGHVSLYWYRQALGQGPEFLTYFNYEAQQDKSGLPNDRFSAERPEGSISTLTIQRTEQRDSAMYRCASSPALGGGHTEAFFGQGTRLTVV.

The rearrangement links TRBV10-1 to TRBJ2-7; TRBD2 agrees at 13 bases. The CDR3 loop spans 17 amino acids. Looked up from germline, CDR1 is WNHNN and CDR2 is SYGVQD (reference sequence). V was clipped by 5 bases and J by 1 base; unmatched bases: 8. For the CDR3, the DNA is TGCGCCAGCAGTTCGGGACTAGCGGGGCAAGGTTCCTACGAGCAGTACTTC. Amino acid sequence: CASSSGLAGQGSYEQYF.

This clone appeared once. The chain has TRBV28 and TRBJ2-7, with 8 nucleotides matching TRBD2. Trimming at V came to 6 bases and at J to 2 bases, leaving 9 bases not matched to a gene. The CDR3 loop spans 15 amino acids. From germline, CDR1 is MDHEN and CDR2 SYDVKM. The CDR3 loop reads CASREAGGRAYEQYF. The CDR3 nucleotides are TGTGCCAGCAGGGAGGCGGGGGGAAGAGCCTACGAGCAGTACTTC.

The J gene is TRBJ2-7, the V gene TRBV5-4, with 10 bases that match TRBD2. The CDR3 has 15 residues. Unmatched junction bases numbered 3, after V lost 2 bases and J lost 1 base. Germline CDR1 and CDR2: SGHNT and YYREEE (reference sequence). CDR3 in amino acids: CASSFPGLASYEQYF. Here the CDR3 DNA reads TGTGCCAGCAGCTTCCCGGGACTAGCGTCCTACGAGCAGTACTTC.

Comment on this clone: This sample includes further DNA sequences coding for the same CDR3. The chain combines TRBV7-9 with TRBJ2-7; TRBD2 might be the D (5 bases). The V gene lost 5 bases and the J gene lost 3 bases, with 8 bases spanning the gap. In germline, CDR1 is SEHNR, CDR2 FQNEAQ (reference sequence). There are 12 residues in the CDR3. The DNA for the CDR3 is TGTGCCAGCAGCACGGGGAGCTACGAGCAGTACTTC. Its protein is CASSTGSYEQYF.

The CDR3 here is CASSPQGSISGYTF. The CDR3 DNA follows: TGTGCCAGCAGTCCACAGGGATCTATCAGTGGCTACACCTTC. This sequence joins TRBV27 and TRBJ1-2; a weak D match, TRBD1 (6 bases). Deletions cut 5 bases from V and 7 bases from J, with 17 bases between. Germline CDR1 and CDR2: MNHEY and SMNVEV (reference sequence). CDR3 length: 14 amino acids.

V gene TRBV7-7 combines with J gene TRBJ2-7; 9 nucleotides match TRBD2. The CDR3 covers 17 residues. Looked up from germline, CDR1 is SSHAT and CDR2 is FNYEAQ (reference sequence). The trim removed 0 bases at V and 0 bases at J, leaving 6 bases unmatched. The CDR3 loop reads CASSLAKRGAPSYEQYF. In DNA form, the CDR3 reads TGTGCCAGCAGCTTAGCAAAGCGGGGGGCGCCCTCCTACGAGCAGTACTTC.

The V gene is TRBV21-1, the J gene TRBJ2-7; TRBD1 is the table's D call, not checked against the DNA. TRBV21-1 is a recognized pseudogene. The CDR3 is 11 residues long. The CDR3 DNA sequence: TGTGCCAGCTTACAGGGGGCGAAGCAGTACTTC. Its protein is CASLQGAKQYF.

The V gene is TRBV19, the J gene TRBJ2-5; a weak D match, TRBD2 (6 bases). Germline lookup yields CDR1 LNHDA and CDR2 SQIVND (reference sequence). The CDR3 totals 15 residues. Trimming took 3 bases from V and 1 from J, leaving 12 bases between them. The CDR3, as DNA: TGTGCCAGTAGTATTGAAGCGGGCCTCCAAGAGACCCAGTACTTC. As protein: CASSIEAGLQETQYF.

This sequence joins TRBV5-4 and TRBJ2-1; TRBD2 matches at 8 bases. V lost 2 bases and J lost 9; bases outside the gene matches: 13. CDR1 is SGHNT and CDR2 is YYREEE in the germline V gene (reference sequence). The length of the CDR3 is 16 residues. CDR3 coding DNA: TGTGCCAGCAGCTTTACCTTAGCGGGACTCAGCCCTGAGCAGTTCTTC. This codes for CASSFTLAGLSPEQFF.

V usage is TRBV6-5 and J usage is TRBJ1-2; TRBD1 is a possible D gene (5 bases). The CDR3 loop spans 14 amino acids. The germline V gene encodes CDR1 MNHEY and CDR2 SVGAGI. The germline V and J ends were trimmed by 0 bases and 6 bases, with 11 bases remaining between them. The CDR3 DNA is TGTGCCAGCAGTTACTCGTCAGGGAAGGATGGCTACACCTTC. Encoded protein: CASSYSSGKDGYTF.

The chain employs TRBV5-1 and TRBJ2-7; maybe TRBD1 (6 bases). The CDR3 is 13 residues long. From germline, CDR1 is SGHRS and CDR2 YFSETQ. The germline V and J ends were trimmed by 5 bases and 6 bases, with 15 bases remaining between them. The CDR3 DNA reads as TGCGCCAGCAGTGCCGGGACACCCCTCGAGCAGTACTTC. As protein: CASSAGTPLEQYF. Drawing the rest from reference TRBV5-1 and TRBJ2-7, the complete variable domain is KAGVTQTPRYLIKTRGQQVTLSCSPISGHRSVSWYQQTPGQGLQFLFEYFSETQRNKGNFPGRFSGRQFSNSRSEMNVSTLELGDSALYLCASSAGTPLEQYFGPGTRLTVT.

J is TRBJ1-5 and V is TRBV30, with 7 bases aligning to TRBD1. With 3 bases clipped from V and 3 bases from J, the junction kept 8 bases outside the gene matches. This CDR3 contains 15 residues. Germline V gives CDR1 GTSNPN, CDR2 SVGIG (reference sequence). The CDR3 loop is CAWRDSGTVNQPQHF. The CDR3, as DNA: TGTGCCTGGAGAGACTCAGGGACAGTCAATCAGCCCCAGCATTTT.

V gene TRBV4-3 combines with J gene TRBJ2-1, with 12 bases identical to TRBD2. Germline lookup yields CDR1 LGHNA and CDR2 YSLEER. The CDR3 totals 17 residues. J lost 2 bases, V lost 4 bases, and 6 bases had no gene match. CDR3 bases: TGCGCCAGCAGCCTTCGGACTAGCGGGGATACCTACAATGAGCAGTTCTTC. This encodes CASSLRTSGDTYNEQFF.

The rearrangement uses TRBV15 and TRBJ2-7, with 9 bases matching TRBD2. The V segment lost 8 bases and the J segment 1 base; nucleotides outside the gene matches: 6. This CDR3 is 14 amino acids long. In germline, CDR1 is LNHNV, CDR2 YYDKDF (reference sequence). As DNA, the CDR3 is TGTGCCACCCCTTTCGCGGGAGGGTCCTACGAGCAGTACTTC. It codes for CATPFAGGSYEQYF.

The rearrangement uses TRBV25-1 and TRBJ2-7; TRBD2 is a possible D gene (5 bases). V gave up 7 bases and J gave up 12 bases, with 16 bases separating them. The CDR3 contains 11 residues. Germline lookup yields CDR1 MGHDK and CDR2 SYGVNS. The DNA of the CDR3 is TGTGCCAGCAAGAGGGCCGGGGTACCGTACTTC. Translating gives CASKRAGVPYF.

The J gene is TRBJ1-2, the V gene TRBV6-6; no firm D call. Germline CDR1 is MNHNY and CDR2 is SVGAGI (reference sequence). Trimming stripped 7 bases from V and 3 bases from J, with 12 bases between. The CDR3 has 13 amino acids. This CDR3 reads CASTLDLYYGYTF. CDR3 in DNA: TGTGCCAGCACCTTAGATCTGTACTATGGCTACACCTTC.

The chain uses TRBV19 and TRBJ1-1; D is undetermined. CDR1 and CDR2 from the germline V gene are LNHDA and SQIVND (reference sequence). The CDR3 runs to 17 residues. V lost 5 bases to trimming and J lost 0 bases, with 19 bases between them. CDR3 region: CASSAPPDADLNTEAFF. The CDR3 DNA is TGTGCCAGTAGTGCGCCCCCGGATGCCGACTTGAACACTGAAGCTTTCTTT. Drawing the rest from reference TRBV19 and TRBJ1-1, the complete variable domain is DGGITQSPKYLFRKEGQNVTLSCEQNLNHDAMYWYRQDPGQGLRLIYYSQIVNDFQKGDIAEGYSVSREKKESFPLTVTSAQKNPTAFYLCASSAPPDADLNTEAFFGQGTRLTVV.

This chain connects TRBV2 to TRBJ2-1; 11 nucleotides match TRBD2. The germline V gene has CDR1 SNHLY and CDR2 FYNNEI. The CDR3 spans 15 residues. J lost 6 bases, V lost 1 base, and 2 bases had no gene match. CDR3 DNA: TGTGCCAGCAGTGAAGTAGCGGGAGGGCCCAATGAGCAGTTCTTC. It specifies CASSEVAGGPNEQFF.

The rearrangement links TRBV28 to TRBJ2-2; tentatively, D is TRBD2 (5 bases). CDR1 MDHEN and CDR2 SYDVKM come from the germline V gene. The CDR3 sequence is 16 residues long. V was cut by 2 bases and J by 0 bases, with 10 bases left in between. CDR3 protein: CASSLGGSPNTGELFF. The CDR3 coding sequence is TGTGCCAGCAGTTTAGGAGGTTCCCCGAACACCGGGGAGCTGTTTTTT.

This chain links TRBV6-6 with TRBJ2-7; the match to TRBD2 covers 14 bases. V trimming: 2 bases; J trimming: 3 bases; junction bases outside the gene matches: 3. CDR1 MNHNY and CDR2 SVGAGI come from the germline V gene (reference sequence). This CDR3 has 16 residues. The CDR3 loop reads CASSYQGLAGDYEQYF. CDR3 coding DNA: TGTGCCAGCAGTTACCAGGGACTAGCGGGAGACTACGAGCAGTACTTC.

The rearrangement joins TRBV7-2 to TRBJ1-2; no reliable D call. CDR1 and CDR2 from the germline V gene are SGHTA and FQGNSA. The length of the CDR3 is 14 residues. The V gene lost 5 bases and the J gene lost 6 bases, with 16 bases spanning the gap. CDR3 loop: CASSASGRRNGYTF. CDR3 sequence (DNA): TGTGCCAGCAGCGCGTCGGGCCGGAGGAATGGCTACACCTTC.

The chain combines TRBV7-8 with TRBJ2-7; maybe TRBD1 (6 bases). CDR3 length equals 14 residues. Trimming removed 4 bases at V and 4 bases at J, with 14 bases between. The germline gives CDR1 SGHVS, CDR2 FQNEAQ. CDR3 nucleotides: TGTGCCAGCAGCTCCGGACAGAGAAAATACGAGCAGTACTTC. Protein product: CASSSGQRKYEQYF. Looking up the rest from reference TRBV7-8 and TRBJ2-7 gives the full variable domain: GAGVSQSPRYKVAKRGQDVALRCDPISGHVSLFWYQQALGQGPEFLTYFQNEAQLDKSGLPSDRFFAERPEGSVSTLKIQRTQQEDSAVYLCASSSGQRKYEQYFGPGTRLTVT.